This T cell receptor (beta chain) stems from a study of T-cell reconstitution after alpha-beta-depleted transplantation in children. Preparation of the TCRbeta library was carried out with unique molecular identifiers. TCRdb redid the calling of the PCR reads with MiXCR, one entry per CDR3 protein. The table records 200,000 to 250,000 distinct CDR3 sequences, around 7.8% of them present only once. This clonotype has ten or more counts. The target antigen is unknown. Study-wide results and caveats: A year post-transplant, T-cell counts and diversity derived mostly from newly produced T cells. Reports say that about two months after transplant, the alpha-beta T cells came out of several hundred graft clones that had expanded. The high TCRbeta diversity at day 60 in some patients came from surviving recipient T cells and thymic progenitors.

V lost 5 bases, J lost 9 bases, and 20 bases lay in between. The germline V gene encodes CDR1 MGHDK and CDR2 SYGVNS. The CDR3 sequence is 15 residues long. The sequenced sample was PBMCs, mostly from graft donor cells, obtained 180 days after TCRalphabeta/CD19-depleted stem cell transplant. The chain joins TRBV25-1 to TRBJ2-1, with D perhaps assigned TRBD1 or TRBD2 (5 bases each). The clonotype originates from a male patient under 18 who had a stem cell transplant for acute lymphoblastic leukemia, so the T cells may come from the graft donor. For the CDR3, the DNA is TGTGCCAGCAGTTTCCCGGGGCAGGGATTAGGTGAGCAGTTCTTC. Amino acids: CASSFPGQGLGEQFF.